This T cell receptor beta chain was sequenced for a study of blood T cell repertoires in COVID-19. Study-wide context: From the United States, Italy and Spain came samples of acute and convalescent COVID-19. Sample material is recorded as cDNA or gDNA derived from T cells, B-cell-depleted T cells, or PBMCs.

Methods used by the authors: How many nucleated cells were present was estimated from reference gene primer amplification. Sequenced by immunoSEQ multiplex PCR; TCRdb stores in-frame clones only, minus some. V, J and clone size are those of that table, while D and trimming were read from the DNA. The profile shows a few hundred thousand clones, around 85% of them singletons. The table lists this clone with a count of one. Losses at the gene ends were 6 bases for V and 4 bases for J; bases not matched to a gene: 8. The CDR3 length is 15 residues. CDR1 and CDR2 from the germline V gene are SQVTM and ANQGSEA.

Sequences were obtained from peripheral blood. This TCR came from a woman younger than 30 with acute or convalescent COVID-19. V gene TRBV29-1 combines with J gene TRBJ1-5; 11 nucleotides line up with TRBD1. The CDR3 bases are TGCAGCGTGGGGACCGGGACAGGGGGGAATCAGCCCCAGCATTTT. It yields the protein CSVGTGTGGNQPQHF. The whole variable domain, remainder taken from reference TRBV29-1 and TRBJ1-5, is SAVISQKPSRDICQRGTSLTIQCQVDSQVTMMFWYRQQPGQSLTLIATANQGSEATYESGFVIDKFPISRPNLTFSTLTVSNMSPEDSSIYLCSVGTGTGGNQPQHFGDGTRLSIL.